One sample yielded the 15 T cell receptor beta chains listed below, sequenced in a study of T cell responses to AZD1222 COVID-19 vaccine. Clones were read by immunoSEQ multiplex PCR, and TCRdb kept only the in-frame ones, dropping some. Of about 83,000 clones in the sample, roughly 90% were seen once. The specimen was peripheral blood, collected on day 0 of MenACWY control vaccination. All receptors derive from an adult in good health.

The V and J genes are TRBV9 and TRBJ2-7, with 9 nucleotides matching TRBD1. Germline CDR1 and CDR2: SGDLS and YYNGEE. J gave up 1 base and V 0 bases, and 2 bases lay outside the gene matches. The CDR3 loop spans 15 amino acids. The CDR3 coding sequence is TGTGCCAGCAGCGTAGCCGGGACAGGGTCCTACGAGCAGTACTTC. This codes for CASSVAGTGSYEQYF.

This chain uses TRBV3-1 (or the pseudogene TRBV3-2) with TRBJ1-2, with no clear D. Trimming removed 1 base from V and 6 bases from J, with 6 bases in between. This CDR3 comprises 12 residues. Germline CDR1 reads LGHDT; CDR2 reads YNNKEL (reference sequence). The CDR3 coding sequence is TGTGCCAGCAGCCAAGTTGGGCATGGCTACACCTTC. As protein: CASSQVGHGYTF.

The chain uses TRBV27 and TRBJ1-2; D might be TRBD1 (5 bases). The CDR3 is 11 amino acids. V was clipped by 9 bases and J by 8 bases, with 13 bases between them. Looked up from germline, CDR1 is MNHEY and CDR2 is SMNVEV (reference sequence). Here the CDR3 reads CASLGVDGYTF. The CDR3 DNA is TGTGCCAGTCTAGGGGTTGACGGCTACACCTTC.

The genes are TRBV11-3 and TRBJ2-3; D gene uncertain. Trimming removed 5 bases from V and 2 bases from J, with 8 bases in between. CDR1 is SGHNT, CDR2 YENEEA, per germline. This CDR3 comprises 13 residues. CDR3: CASSEDLTDTQYF. The CDR3 DNA is TGTGCCAGCAGCGAGGACCTCACAGATACGCAGTATTTT.

This rearrangement joins TRBV4-2 to TRBJ1-2; maybe TRBD1 (5 bases). The CDR3 extends over 16 amino acids. With 1 base removed from V and 6 bases from J, the gap between germline ends came to 18 bases. In germline, CDR1 is LGHNA, CDR2 YNFKEQ. CDR3: CASSQASQGPVDGYTF. The CDR3 nucleotides are TGTGCCAGCAGCCAAGCGTCCCAGGGTCCAGTGGATGGCTACACCTTC.

The table lists this clone with a count of one. The chain uses TRBV5-4 and TRBJ1-1; D possibly corresponds to TRBD1 (5 bases). The germline V gene has CDR1 SGHNT and CDR2 YYREEE (reference sequence). The CDR3 has 13 residues. Trimming took off 3 bases at V and 1 base at J, with 7 bases between the two ends. The CDR3 is CASSYTGNTEAFF. CDR3 DNA sequence: TGTGCCAGCAGCTATACAGGGAACACTGAAGCTTTCTTT.

This clone was seen once. This chain uses TRBV5-5 with TRBJ2-2; D remains ambiguous. CDR1 SGHKS and CDR2 YYEKEE come from the germline V gene (reference sequence). The CDR3 is 12 amino acids. Trimming stripped 4 bases from V and 9 bases from J, with 10 bases between. This CDR3 reads CASSLLPRELFF. The CDR3 nucleotides read TGTGCCAGCAGCCTCCTCCCCCGGGAGCTGTTTTTT.

Here the CDR3 DNA reads TGTGCCAGCAGCTTCGTGTCTGTCGGGCGAGAGCAGTACTTC. Protein sequence: CASSFVSVGREQYF. The V call is TRBV7-2, the J call TRBJ2-7; no firm D call. The CDR3 contains 14 residues. Deletions cut 3 bases from V and 7 bases from J, with 16 bases between. The V gene's germline CDR1 is SGHTA and CDR2 FQGNSA.

This chain uses TRBV5-1 with TRBJ1-2; 8 nucleotides line up with TRBD1. The CDR3 sequence is 16 residues long. Germline V gene lookup returns CDR1 SGHRS and CDR2 YFSETQ. After removal of 2 bases from V and 3 bases from J, the junction contained 9 bases not matched to a gene. The CDR3 DNA follows: TGCGCCAGCAGCTTCTCAGGACAGGGTCCTGACTATGGCTACACCTTC. Residues: CASSFSGQGPDYGYTF.

The chain is built from TRBV15 and TRBJ2-7, with D perhaps being TRBD1 or TRBD2 (6 bases each). This CDR3 has 15 residues. Trimming pared 0 bases from V and 6 bases from J, leaving 15 bases between. The germline V gene has CDR1 LNHNV and CDR2 YYDKDF (reference sequence). The CDR3 region is CATSRDRGGGTEQYF. In nucleotides, the CDR3 is TGTGCCACCAGCAGAGATAGAGGAGGGGGAACCGAGCAGTACTTC. Drawing the rest from reference TRBV15 and TRBJ2-7, the complete variable domain is DAMVIQNPRYQVTQFGKPVTLSCSQTLNHNVMYWYQQKSSQAPKLLFHYYDKDFNNEADTPDNFQSRRPNTSFCFLDIRSPGLGDTAMYLCATSRDRGGGTEQYFGPGTRLTVT.

The chain couples TRBV7-8 to TRBJ1-4, with 8 bases lining up with TRBD1. Germline lookup yields CDR1 SGHVS and CDR2 FQNEAQ. With V trimmed by 4 bases and J by 4 bases, 5 bases remained unmatched. The CDR3 sequence is 15 residues long. The CDR3 sequence: CASSSQDRDNEKLFF. In nucleotides, the CDR3 is TGTGCCAGCAGCTCGCAGGACAGGGATAATGAAAAACTGTTTTTT.

The chain carries TRBV5-1 and TRBJ2-3; 10 nucleotides line up with TRBD2. The CDR3 runs 17 residues. CDR1 is SGHRS and CDR2 is YFSETQ in the germline V gene. J gave up 2 bases and V 0 bases, and 6 bases lay outside the gene matches. CDR3 region: CASSLAQLAGFTDTQYF. Written as DNA, the CDR3 is TGCGCCAGCAGCTTGGCCCAACTAGCGGGATTCACAGATACGCAGTATTTT.

CDR3 protein: CSVATSGRSQETQYF. The CDR3 bases are TGCAGCGTTGCGACTAGCGGGAGATCTCAAGAGACCCAGTACTTC. The rearrangement links TRBV29-1 to TRBJ2-5, with 12 bases that match TRBD2. V lost 4 bases, J lost 2 bases, and 5 bases stayed unmatched. CDR3 length: 15 residues. The V gene's germline CDR1 is SQVTM and CDR2 ANQGSEA.

This chain connects TRBV5-1 to TRBJ2-1; D possibly corresponds to TRBD2 (8 bases). CDR1 and CDR2 (germline): SGHRS, YFSETQ. Trimming took 5 bases from V and 4 from J, leaving 19 bases between them. The CDR3 runs 16 residues. The CDR3 here is CASRRPGGTEYNEQFF. The CDR3 DNA follows: TGCGCCAGCAGGCGGCCGGGAGGGACAGAATACAATGAGCAGTTCTTC.

This clone showed up just a few times. This chain uses TRBV15 with TRBJ1-2; TRBD1 aligns across 7 bases. Germline assignment: CDR1 LNHNV and CDR2 YYDKDF (reference sequence). After removal of 3 bases from V and 3 bases from J, the junction contained 4 bases not matched to a gene. This CDR3 is built from 14 residues. CDR3 in DNA: TGTGCCACCAGCAGGCGACAGGGAGACTATGGCTACACCTTC. This translates into CATSRRQGDYGYTF.